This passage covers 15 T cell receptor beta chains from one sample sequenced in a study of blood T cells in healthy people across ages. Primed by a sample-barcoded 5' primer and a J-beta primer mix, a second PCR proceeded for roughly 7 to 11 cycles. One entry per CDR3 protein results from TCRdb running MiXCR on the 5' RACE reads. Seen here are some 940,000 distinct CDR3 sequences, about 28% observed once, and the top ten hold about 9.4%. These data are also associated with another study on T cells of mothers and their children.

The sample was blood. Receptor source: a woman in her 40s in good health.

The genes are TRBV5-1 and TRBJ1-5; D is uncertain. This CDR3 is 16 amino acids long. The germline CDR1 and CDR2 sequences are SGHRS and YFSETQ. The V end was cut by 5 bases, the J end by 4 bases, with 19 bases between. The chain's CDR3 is CASRRDADLSNQPQHF. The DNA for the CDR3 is TGCGCCAGCAGGAGGGATGCCGATTTAAGTAATCAGCCCCAGCATTTT.

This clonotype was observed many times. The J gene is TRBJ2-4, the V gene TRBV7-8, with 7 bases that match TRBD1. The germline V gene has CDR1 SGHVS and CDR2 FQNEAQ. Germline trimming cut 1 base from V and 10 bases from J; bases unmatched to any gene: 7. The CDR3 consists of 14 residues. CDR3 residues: CASSLGTGGEIQYF. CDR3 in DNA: TGTGCCAGCAGCTTAGGGACAGGCGGAGAGATTCAGTACTTC.

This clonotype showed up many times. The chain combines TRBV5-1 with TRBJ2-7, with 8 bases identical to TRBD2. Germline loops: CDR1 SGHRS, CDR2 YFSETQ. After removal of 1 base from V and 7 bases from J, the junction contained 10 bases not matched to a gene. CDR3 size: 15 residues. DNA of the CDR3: TGCGCCAGCAGCTTGAACGGCGGGGGGCCGTGGGAGCAGTACTTC. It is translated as CASSLNGGGPWEQYF.

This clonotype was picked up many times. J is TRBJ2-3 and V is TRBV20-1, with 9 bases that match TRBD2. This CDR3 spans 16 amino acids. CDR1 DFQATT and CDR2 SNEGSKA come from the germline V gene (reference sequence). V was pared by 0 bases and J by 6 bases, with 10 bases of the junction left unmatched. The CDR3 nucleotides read TGCAGTGCTAGAGATGGCGCGGGGGGGCTCCCCGATACGCAGTATTTT. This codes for CSARDGAGGLPDTQYF.

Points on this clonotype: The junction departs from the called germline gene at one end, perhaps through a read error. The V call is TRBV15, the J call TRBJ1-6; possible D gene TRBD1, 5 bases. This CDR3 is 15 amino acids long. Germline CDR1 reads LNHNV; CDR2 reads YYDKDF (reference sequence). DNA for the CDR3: TGTGCCGCCAGCAGAGAGACCCCGGGGGGTTCACCCCTCCACTTT. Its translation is CAASRETPGGSPLHF.

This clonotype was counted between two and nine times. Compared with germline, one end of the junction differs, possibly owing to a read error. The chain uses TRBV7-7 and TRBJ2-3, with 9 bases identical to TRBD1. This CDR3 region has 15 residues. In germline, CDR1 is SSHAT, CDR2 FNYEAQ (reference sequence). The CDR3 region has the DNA TGTGCTAGCAGCTTAGACAGGGGGTCGTCAGATACGCAGTATTTT. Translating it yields CASSLDRGSSDTQYF.

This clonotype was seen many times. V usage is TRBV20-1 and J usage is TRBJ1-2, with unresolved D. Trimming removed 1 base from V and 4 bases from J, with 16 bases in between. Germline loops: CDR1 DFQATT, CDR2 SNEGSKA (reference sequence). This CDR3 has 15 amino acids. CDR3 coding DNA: TGCAGTGCTAGAGTTCCCCAGGAATCACCCTATGGCTACACCTTC. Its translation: CSARVPQESPYGYTF.

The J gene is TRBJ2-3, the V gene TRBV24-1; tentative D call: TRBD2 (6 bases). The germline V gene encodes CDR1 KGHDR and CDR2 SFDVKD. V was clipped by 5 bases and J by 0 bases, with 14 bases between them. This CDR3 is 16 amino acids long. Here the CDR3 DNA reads TGTGCCACCAGTGGATATGACGGGGGTAGCACAGATACGCAGTATTTT. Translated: CATSGYDGGSTDTQYF.

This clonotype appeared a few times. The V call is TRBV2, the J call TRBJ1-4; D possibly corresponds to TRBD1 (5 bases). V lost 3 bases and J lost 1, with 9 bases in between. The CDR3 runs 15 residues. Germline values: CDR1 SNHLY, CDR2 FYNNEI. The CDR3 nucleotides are TGTGCCAGCAGTGATGTTGGGGGAACTAATGAAAAACTGTTTTTT. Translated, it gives CASSDVGGTNEKLFF.

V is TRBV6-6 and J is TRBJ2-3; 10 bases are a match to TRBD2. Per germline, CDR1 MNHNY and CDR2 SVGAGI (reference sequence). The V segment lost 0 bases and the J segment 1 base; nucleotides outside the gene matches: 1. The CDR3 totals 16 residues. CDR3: CASSYSTSGRTDTQYF. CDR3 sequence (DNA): TGTGCCAGCAGTTACTCGACTAGCGGGCGCACAGATACGCAGTATTTT.

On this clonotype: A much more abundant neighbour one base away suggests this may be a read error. The CDR3 coding sequence is TGTGCCAGCAGCCACCGGGAGCGGAGCTCCTACGAGCAGTACTTC. Encoded protein: CASSHRERSSYEQYF. The V and J genes are TRBV28 and TRBJ2-7; perhaps TRBD2 as D (6 bases). The V end was cut by 6 bases, the J end by 0 bases, with 15 bases between. From germline, CDR1 is MDHEN and CDR2 SYDVKM. The CDR3 runs 15 residues.

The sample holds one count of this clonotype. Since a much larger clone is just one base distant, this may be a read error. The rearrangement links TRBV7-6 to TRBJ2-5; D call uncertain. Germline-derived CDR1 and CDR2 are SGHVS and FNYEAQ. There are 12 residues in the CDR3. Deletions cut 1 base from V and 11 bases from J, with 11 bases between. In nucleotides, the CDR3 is TGTGCCAGCAGCTTAGGAGCCAATGAGCAGTACTTC. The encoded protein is CASSLGANEQYF.

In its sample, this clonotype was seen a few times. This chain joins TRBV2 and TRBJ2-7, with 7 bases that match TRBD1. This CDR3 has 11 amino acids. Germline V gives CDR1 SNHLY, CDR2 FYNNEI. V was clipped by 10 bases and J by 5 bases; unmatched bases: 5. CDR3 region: CATGTAHEQYF. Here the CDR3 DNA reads TGTGCCACGGGGACAGCCCACGAGCAGTACTTC.

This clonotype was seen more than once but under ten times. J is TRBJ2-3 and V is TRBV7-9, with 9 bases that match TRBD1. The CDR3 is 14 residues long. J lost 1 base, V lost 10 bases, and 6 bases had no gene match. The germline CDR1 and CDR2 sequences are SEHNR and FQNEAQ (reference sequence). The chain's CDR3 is CATSDRGRTDTQYF. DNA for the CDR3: TGTGCCACTTCGGACAGGGGTCGCACAGATACGCAGTATTTT.

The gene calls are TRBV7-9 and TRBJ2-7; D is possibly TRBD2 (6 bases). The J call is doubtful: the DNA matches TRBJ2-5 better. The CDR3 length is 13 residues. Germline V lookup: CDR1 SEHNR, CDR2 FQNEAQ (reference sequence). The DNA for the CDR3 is TGTGCCAGCAGAAGTCAGGGAGGTGAGACCCAGTACTTC. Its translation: CASRSQGGETQYF.